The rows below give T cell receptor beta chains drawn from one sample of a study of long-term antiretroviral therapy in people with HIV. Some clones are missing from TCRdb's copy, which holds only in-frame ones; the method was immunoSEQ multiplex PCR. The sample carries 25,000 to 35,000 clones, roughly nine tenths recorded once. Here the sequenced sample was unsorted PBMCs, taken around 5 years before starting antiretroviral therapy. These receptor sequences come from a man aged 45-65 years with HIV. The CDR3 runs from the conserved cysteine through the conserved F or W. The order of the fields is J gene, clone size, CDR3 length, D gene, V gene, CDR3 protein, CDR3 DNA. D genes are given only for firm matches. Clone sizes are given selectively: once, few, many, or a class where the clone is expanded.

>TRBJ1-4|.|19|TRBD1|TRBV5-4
CASSLATTGGAVANEKLFF
TGTGCCAGCAGCTTGGCCACAACAGGGGGCGCAGTGGCTAATGAAAAACTGTTTTTT
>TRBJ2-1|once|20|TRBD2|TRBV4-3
CASSQVSSAGAPSSYNEQFF
TGCGCCAGCAGCCAAGTATCGTCAGCGGGGGCCCCAAGCTCCTACAATGAGCAGTTCTTC
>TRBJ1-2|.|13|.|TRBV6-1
CASRAQVDYGYTF
TGTGCCAGCAGAGCCCAGGTAGACTATGGCTACACCTTC
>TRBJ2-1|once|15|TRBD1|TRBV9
CASRADRGEYNEQFF
TGTGCCAGCAGAGCCGACAGGGGCGAATACAATGAGCAGTTCTTC
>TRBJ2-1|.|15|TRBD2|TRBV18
CASSPLQRGGSEQFF
TGTGCCAGCTCACCATTACAGCGGGGGGGCTCTGAGCAGTTCTTC
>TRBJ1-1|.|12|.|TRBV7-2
CASSPGYTEAFF
TGTGCCAGCAGCCCAGGGTACACTGAAGCTTTCTTT
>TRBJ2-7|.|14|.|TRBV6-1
CASSDSMNSYEQYF
TGTGCCAGCAGTGACTCTATGAACTCCTACGAGCAGTACTTC
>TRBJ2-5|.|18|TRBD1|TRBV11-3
CASSLASAGTGSQETQYF
TGTGCCAGCAGCTTAGCCTCCGCCGGGACAGGGAGTCAAGAGACCCAGTACTTC
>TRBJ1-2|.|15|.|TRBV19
CASEDGGGTNYGYTF
TGTGCCTCCGAGGATGGTGGGGGAACTAACTATGGCTACACCTTC
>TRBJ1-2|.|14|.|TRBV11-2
CASSLDRTNYGYTF
TGTGCCAGCAGTTTAGACAGGACTAACTATGGCTACACCTTC
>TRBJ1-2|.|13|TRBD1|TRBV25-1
CASSRGQGEGYTF
TGTGCCAGCAGTAGGGGACAGGGAGAAGGCTACACCTTC
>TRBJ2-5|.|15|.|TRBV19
CASSILGRGGETQYF
TGTGCCAGTAGTATACTCGGCAGGGGAGGTGAGACCCAGTACTTC
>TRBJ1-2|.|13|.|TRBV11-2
CASSAQKGYGYTF
TGTGCCAGCAGCGCCCAGAAAGGCTATGGCTACACCTTC
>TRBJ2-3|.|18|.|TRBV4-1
CASSQDSGTSIHTDTQYF
TGCGCCAGCAGCCAAGACTCAGGGACATCCATCCACACAGATACGCAGTATTTT
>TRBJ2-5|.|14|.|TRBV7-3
CASSALAPPATQYF
TGTGCCAGCAGCGCCCTAGCTCCCCCAGCGACCCAGTACTTC
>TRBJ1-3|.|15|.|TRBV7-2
CASSFWGAAGNTIYF
TGTGCCAGCAGCTTCTGGGGGGCGGCTGGAAACACCATATATTTT
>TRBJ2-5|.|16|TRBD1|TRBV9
CASSAFAGQGVETQYF
TGTGCCAGCAGCGCCTTCGCGGGACAGGGTGTGGAGACCCAGTACTTC
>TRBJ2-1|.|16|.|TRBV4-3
CASSQDLQGFDFRQFF
TGCGCCAGCAGCCAAGATCTTCAGGGTTTCGATTTCCGGCAGTTCTTC
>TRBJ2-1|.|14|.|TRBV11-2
CASSLASSYNEQFF
TGTGCCAGCAGCTTAGCAAGCTCCTACAATGAGCAGTTCTTC
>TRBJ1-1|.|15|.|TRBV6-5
CASTYNRVGNTEAFF
TGTGCCAGCACCTACAATAGGGTAGGGAACACTGAAGCTTTCTTT
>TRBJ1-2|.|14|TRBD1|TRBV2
CALVRGRGLYGYTF
TGTGCCCTCGTACGGGGCAGGGGGCTTTATGGCTACACCTTC
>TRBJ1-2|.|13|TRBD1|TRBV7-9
CASGKGQLYGYTF
TGTGCCAGCGGGAAGGGACAGCTTTATGGCTACACCTTC
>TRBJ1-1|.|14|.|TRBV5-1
CASSLAGTNTEAFF
TGCGCCAGCAGCTTGGCCGGGACAAACACTGAAGCTTTCTTT
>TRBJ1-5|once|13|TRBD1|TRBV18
CASSPGQVQPQHF
TGTGCCAGCTCACCAGGACAGGTTCAGCCCCAGCATTTT
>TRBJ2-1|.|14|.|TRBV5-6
CASSRSVLYNEQFF
TGTGCCAGCAGCCGTAGTGTGTTGTACAATGAGCAGTTCTTC
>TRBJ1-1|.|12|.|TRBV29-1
CSVSFRNTEAFF
TGCAGCGTTAGTTTCAGGAACACTGAAGCTTTCTTT
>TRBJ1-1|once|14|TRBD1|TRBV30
CAWSVQGADTEAFF
TGTGCCTGGAGTGTCCAGGGGGCGGACACTGAAGCTTTCTTT
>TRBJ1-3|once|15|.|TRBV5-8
CASREKGFSGNTIYF
TGTGCCAGCAGAGAAAAGGGATTCTCTGGAAACACCATATATTTT
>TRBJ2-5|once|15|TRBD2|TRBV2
CASSERTSGQETQYF
TGTGCCAGCAGTGAAAGGACTAGCGGACAAGAGACCCAGTACTTC
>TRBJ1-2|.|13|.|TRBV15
CATSSPQGDGYTF
TGTGCCACCAGCAGCCCACAGGGAGATGGCTACACCTTC
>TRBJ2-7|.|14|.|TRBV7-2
CASSRGSRSYEQYF
TGTGCCAGCAGCAGGGGGAGCCGCTCCTACGAGCAGTACTTC
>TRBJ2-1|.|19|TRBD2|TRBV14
CASSQDFWASGSTYNEQFF
TGTGCCAGCAGCCAAGATTTTTGGGCTAGCGGGAGTACCTACAATGAGCAGTTCTTC
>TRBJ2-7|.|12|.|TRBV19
CASSLAGYEQYF
TGTGCCAGTAGCCTAGCCGGCTACGAGCAGTACTTC
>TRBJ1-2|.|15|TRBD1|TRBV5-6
CASSYPRDRSYGYTF
TGTGCCAGCAGCTACCCCCGGGACAGGAGTTATGGCTACACCTTC
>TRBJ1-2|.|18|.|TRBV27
CASSFTFYYGKSNYGYTF
TGTGCCAGCAGTTTCACCTTTTATTATGGAAAGTCTAACTATGGCTACACCTTC
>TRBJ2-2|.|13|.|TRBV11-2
CASSLVRAGELFF
TGTGCCAGCAGCTTAGTCAGGGCCGGGGAGCTGTTTTTT
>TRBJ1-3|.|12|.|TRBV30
CAWSGRGNTIYF
TGTGCCTGGAGTGGTAGAGGAAACACCATATATTTT
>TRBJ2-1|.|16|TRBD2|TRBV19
CASRSLSGGSYNEQFF
TGTGCCAGTAGGTCCCTCTCGGGAGGCTCCTACAATGAGCAGTTCTTC
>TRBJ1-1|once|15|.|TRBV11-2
CASSPIQGMNTEAFF
TGTGCCAGCAGCCCGATACAGGGAATGAACACTGAAGCTTTCTTT
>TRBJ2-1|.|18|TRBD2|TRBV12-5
CASGSKGLAGGNFDEQFF
TGTGCTAGTGGTTCAAAAGGACTAGCGGGGGGTAATTTCGATGAGCAGTTCTTC
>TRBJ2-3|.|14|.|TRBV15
CATSPDPSTDTQYF
TGTGCCACCAGCCCGGACCCTAGCACAGATACGCAGTATTTT
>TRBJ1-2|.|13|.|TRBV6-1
CASSETGTYGYTF
TGTGCCAGCAGTGAAACAGGGACCTATGGCTACACCTTC
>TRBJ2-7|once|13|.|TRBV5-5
CASSPEGSHSPYF
TGTGCCAGCAGCCCGGAGGGCAGCCACTCCCCGTACTTC